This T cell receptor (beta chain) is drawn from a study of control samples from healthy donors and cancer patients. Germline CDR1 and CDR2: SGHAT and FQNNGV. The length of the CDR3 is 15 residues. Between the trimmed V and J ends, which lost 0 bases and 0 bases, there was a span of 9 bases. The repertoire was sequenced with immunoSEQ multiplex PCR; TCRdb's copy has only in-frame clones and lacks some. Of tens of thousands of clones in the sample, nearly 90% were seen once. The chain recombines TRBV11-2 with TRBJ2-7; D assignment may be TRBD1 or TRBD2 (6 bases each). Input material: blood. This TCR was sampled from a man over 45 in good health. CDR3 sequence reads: CASSLDRGDSYEQYF. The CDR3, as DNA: TGTGCCAGCAGCTTAGATAGGGGGGACTCCTACGAGCAGTACTTC. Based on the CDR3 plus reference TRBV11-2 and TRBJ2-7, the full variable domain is EAGVAQSPRYKIIEKRQSVAFWCNPISGHATLYWYQQILGQGPKLLIQFQNNGVVDDSQLPKDRFSAERLKGVDSTLKIQPAKLEDSAVYLCASSLDRGDSYEQYFGPGTRLTVT.